Below, 31 T cell receptor beta chains from the same sample are listed, as sequenced in a study of blood T cell repertoires in COVID-19. Some clones are missing from TCRdb's copy, which holds only in-frame ones; the method was immunoSEQ multiplex PCR. Of about 240,000 clones listed, around 89% are singletons. The sample taken for sequencing was PBMCs or T cells enriched from blood (not recorded which). These receptor sequences come from a young woman who had recovered from COVID-19.

The V gene is TRBV27, the J gene TRBJ1-5; no clear D. The germline V gene has CDR1 MNHEY and CDR2 SMNVEV (reference sequence). The V gene lost 4 bases and the J gene lost 2 bases, with 12 bases spanning the gap. This CDR3 contains 15 residues. The CDR3 is CASSSLRGGNQPQHF. In DNA, the CDR3 is TGTGCCAGCAGTTCATTGAGAGGAGGCAATCAGCCCCAGCATTTT.

The CDR3 is CASSLVSRVTYEQYF. Here the CDR3 DNA reads TGCGCCAGCAGCTTGGTGTCCCGCGTAACCTACGAGCAGTACTTC. The chain employs TRBV5-1 and TRBJ2-7; the D is unclear. V lost 0 bases and J lost 2, with 12 bases in between. CDR1 and CDR2 from the germline V gene are SGHRS and YFSETQ. The length of the CDR3 is 15 residues.

In its sample, this clone was seen once. This sequence joins TRBV18 and TRBJ1-1, with 9 bases lining up with TRBD1. The CDR3 totals 15 residues. V lost 4 bases and J lost 3; bases outside the gene matches: 6. Looked up from germline, CDR1 is KGHSH and CDR2 is LQKENI. CDR3 DNA sequence: TGTGCCAGCTCACTGGGACAGGGTCAGGACACTGAAGCTTTCTTT. It codes for CASSLGQGQDTEAFF.

The rearrangement uses TRBV21-1 and TRBJ1-1; TRBD1 was called by the table and not checked on the DNA. TRBV21-1 represents a pseudogene. CDR3 length: 16 amino acids. The CDR3 DNA reads as TGTGCCAGCAGCAAACCGCGGGCAGGGGGTGGGACTGAAGCTTTCTTT. As protein: CASSKPRAGGGTEAFF.

Written as DNA, the CDR3 is TGTGCCAGCAGCTTGGCCAGGGATCGCACTGAAGCTTTCTTT. Protein: CASSLARDRTEAFF. The V and J genes are TRBV5-8 and TRBJ1-1, with a possible D match to TRBD1 (5 bases). The CDR3 has 14 amino acids. The V and J ends lost 0 bases and 4 bases respectively, with 10 bases between them. Germline V gene lookup returns CDR1 SGHTS and CDR2 YDEGEE.

The V and J genes are TRBV10-3 and TRBJ1-5; unclear D gene. This CDR3 has 15 amino acids. Per germline, CDR1 ENHRY and CDR2 SYGVKD. The V end lost 4 bases, the J end lost 6 bases, and 16 bases lay between the germline ends. CDR3 loop: CAISGGSNYGQPQHF. DNA for the CDR3: TGTGCCATCAGTGGAGGGTCGAATTACGGTCAGCCCCAGCATTTT.

The chain employs TRBV4-3 and TRBJ1-3; D perhaps matches TRBD1 (5 bases). Germline-derived CDR1 and CDR2 are LGHNA and YSLEER. The ends were cut back, 0 bases at V and 0 bases at J, with 15 bases in the middle. The CDR3 loop spans 18 amino acids. The CDR3 bases are TGCGCCAGCAGCCAAGAAGGGAACATGGGGCTCTCTGGAAACACCATATATTTT. Protein: CASSQEGNMGLSGNTIYF.

The sample holds a few counts of this clone. V and J are TRBV18 and TRBJ2-2, with a tentative D call TRBD2 (6 bases). V was clipped by 3 bases and J by 5 bases, with 13 bases between them. The CDR3 sequence is 15 residues long. From germline, CDR1 is KGHSH and CDR2 LQKENI. CDR3 amino acids: CASSPPGLGTGELFF. As DNA, the CDR3 is TGTGCCAGCTCACCCCCGGGACTGGGGACCGGGGAGCTGTTTTTT. Supplemented by reference TRBV18 and TRBJ2-2, the full variable domain reads NAGVMQNPRHLVRRRGQEARLRCSPMKGHSHVYWYRQLPEEGLKFMVYLQKENIIDESGMPKERFSAEFPKEGPSILRIQQVVRGDSAAYFCASSPPGLGTGELFFGEGSRLTVL.

The chain recombines TRBV27 with TRBJ1-1; D remains unclear. Germline V lookup: CDR1 MNHEY, CDR2 SMNVEV (reference sequence). The CDR3 consists of 14 residues. V lost 5 bases and J lost 3, with 13 bases in between. The CDR3 DNA reads as TGTGCCAGCAGTAGCCCCAGAGGGTACACTGAAGCTTTCTTT. Encoded protein: CASSSPRGYTEAFF.

The chain uses TRBV4-3 and TRBJ2-2, with D perhaps matching TRBD1 (5 bases). With 0 bases removed from V and 8 bases from J, the gap between germline ends came to 13 bases. Germline V gene lookup returns CDR1 LGHNA and CDR2 YSLEER. The CDR3 runs to 15 residues. The CDR3 protein is CASSQEIGALGELFF. The CDR3 DNA is TGCGCCAGCAGCCAAGAAATAGGGGCGCTTGGGGAGCTGTTTTTT.

The chain couples TRBV7-8 to TRBJ2-5; D is undetermined. The V and J ends lost 1 base and 1 base respectively, with 10 bases between them. Per the germline V gene, CDR1 is SGHVS and CDR2 is FQNEAQ. The CDR3 has 15 residues. The CDR3 loop is CASSLGSGFQETQYF. CDR3 in DNA: TGTGCCAGCAGCTTAGGGTCAGGTTTCCAAGAGACCCAGTACTTC.

This chain links TRBV10-3 with TRBJ2-7; the match to TRBD2 covers 10 bases. The CDR3 contains 14 residues. Germline V gene sequence: CDR1 ENHRY, CDR2 SYGVKD. Losses at the gene ends were 6 bases for V and 1 base for J; bases not matched to a gene: 3. The CDR3 coding sequence is TGTGCCATCAGAGGGACTAGCGAGTCCTACGAGCAGTACTTC. Translated: CAIRGTSESYEQYF.

The sample holds a few counts of this clone. V usage is TRBV21-1 and J usage is TRBJ1-1; no DNA check was done on the table's D call, TRBD1. TRBV21-1 is a pseudogene. The CDR3 is made up of 17 amino acids. DNA of the CDR3: TGTGCCAGCAGCAAAGATCGGGCAGGGGTCTTTCGCACTGAAGCTTTCTTT. Its translation is CASSKDRAGVFRTEAFF.

The chain combines TRBV6-4 with TRBJ1-1; weak D call: TRBD1 (5 bases). Trimming left V 5 bases short and J 2 bases short, with 15 bases between. Germline CDR1 and CDR2: MRHNA and SNTAGT. The CDR3 consists of 15 residues. The CDR3 DNA sequence: TGTGCCAGCAGTTTACGGCCAGACAGTAACACTGAAGCTTTCTTT. Protein: CASSLRPDSNTEAFF.

The chain combines TRBV27 with TRBJ2-7, with 10 bases identical to TRBD1. Looked up from germline, CDR1 is MNHEY and CDR2 is SMNVEV (reference sequence). With 4 bases clipped from V and 0 bases from J, the junction kept 6 bases outside the gene matches. The CDR3 consists of 16 residues. The CDR3 DNA reads as TGTGCCAGCAGTTCCCTGACAGGGGGCTTCTCCTACGAGCAGTACTTC. Translating it yields CASSSLTGGFSYEQYF.

This clone was seen just once. The chain joins TRBV18 to TRBJ2-7, with 10 bases aligning to TRBD1. The CDR3 extends over 15 amino acids. Trimming cost V 0 bases and J 6 bases; bases outside gene matches: 5. Per germline, CDR1 KGHSH and CDR2 LQKENI. The CDR3, as DNA: TGTGCCAGCTCACCACCGGGGACAGGGGTGGCCGAGCAGTACTTC. Protein: CASSPPGTGVAEQYF. Together with reference TRBV18 and TRBJ2-7, the CDR3 gives the full variable domain: NAGVMQNPRHLVRRRGQEARLRCSPMKGHSHVYWYRQLPEEGLKFMVYLQKENIIDESGMPKERFSAEFPKEGPSILRIQQVVRGDSAAYFCASSPPGTGVAEQYFGPGTRLTVT.

This clone has a handful of counts. The chain has TRBV4-2 and TRBJ1-5; D perhaps matches TRBD1 (5 bases). CDR1 and CDR2 from the germline V gene are LGHNA and YNFKEQ. Trimming stripped 0 bases from V and 6 bases from J, with 15 bases between. The CDR3 spans 16 residues. CDR3 region: CASSQELTAGGQPQHF. For the CDR3, the DNA is TGTGCCAGCAGCCAAGAGTTGACAGCCGGCGGTCAGCCCCAGCATTTT.

The chain recombines TRBV28 with TRBJ1-5; D gene ambiguous. With 6 bases removed from V and 4 bases from J, the gap between germline ends came to 16 bases. The CDR3 has 15 residues. From germline, CDR1 is MDHEN and CDR2 SYDVKM. The CDR3 region is CASSSPSGENQPQHF. CDR3 nucleotide sequence: TGTGCCAGCAGCTCCCCTAGCGGCGAGAATCAGCCCCAGCATTTT.

The V gene is TRBV19, the J gene TRBJ2-7; D possibly corresponds to TRBD1 (6 bases). Deletions cut 7 bases from V and 0 bases from J, with 16 bases between. CDR1 is LNHDA and CDR2 is SQIVND in the germline V gene (reference sequence). This CDR3 comprises 15 residues. DNA of the CDR3: TGTGCCAGTAATAGAGGGGGATTCGACTCCTACGAGCAGTACTTC. Protein product: CASNRGGFDSYEQYF.

The rearrangement links TRBV28 to TRBJ1-5; 9 positions agree with TRBD1. This CDR3 is 15 amino acids long. J lost 7 bases, V lost 5 bases, and 9 bases had no gene match. CDR1 MDHEN and CDR2 SYDVKM come from the germline V gene. The CDR3 DNA reads TGTGCCAGCAGTGACAAGGGACAGGGAAACCAGCCCCAGCATTTT. Translating gives CASSDKGQGNQPQHF.

CDR3 protein: CASSFRGVDSGAKQYGYTF. The CDR3 nucleotides are TGCGCCAGCAGCTTTAGGGGTGTAGACTCGGGAGCGAAACAGTATGGCTACACCTTC. V and J are TRBV5-1 and TRBJ1-2, with D tentatively TRBD1 (5 bases). The CDR3 totals 19 residues. Germline V gene sequence: CDR1 SGHRS, CDR2 YFSETQ. The V and J ends lost 2 bases and 5 bases respectively, with 28 bases between them.

The genes are TRBV3-1 (or the pseudogene TRBV3-2) and TRBJ2-3; 8 nucleotides align to TRBD1. V gave up 0 bases and J gave up 4 bases; unmatched junction bases: 6. The germline V gene encodes CDR1 LGHDT and CDR2 YNNKEL (reference sequence). The CDR3 contains 16 residues. The CDR3 DNA follows: TGTGCCAGCAGCCAAGATCCCGGACAGGGCTCAGATACGCAGTATTTT. Translation: CASSQDPGQGSDTQYF.

The chain couples TRBV19 to TRBJ1-6; TRBD1 might be the D (5 bases). Germline values: CDR1 LNHDA, CDR2 SQIVND (reference sequence). V was trimmed by 6 bases and J by 0 bases, leaving 12 bases between them. The CDR3 spans 16 residues. The CDR3 DNA sequence: TGTGCCAGTAGCCCACGGGGGAGCTCCTATAATTCACCCCTCCACTTT. This codes for CASSPRGSSYNSPLHF. The full variable domain, its missing parts supplied by reference TRBV19 and TRBJ1-6, is DGGITQSPKYLFRKEGQNVTLSCEQNLNHDAMYWYRQDPGQGLRLIYYSQIVNDFQKGDIAEGYSVSREKKESFPLTVTSAQKNPTAFYLCASSPRGSSYNSPLHFGNGTRLTVT.

The chain combines TRBV6-5 with TRBJ2-1, with 7 bases that match TRBD2. This CDR3 has 15 amino acids. V was pared by 8 bases and J by 7 bases, with 14 bases of the junction left unmatched. Per germline, CDR1 MNHEY and CDR2 SVGAGI. The CDR3 loop is CASEGAGGRRNEQFF. In nucleotides, the CDR3 is TGTGCCAGCGAGGGCGCGGGCGGGAGAAGGAATGAGCAGTTCTTC.

This clone was found many times. V gene TRBV27 combines with J gene TRBJ1-5; D might be TRBD1 (6 bases). The CDR3 is 16 residues long. The V end lost 6 bases, the J end lost 1 base, and 16 bases lay between the germline ends. Germline V CDR1 and CDR2: MNHEY, SMNVEV (reference sequence). Here the CDR3 reads CASSSNRVISNQPQHF. The DNA of the CDR3 is TGTGCCAGCAGCAGCAACAGGGTAATAAGCAATCAGCCCCAGCATTTT.

This rearrangement joins TRBV9 to TRBJ2-3, with 7 bases lining up with TRBD1. Germline CDR1 SGDLS, CDR2 YYNGEE. This CDR3 is 16 amino acids long. The V gene end was trimmed by 4 bases and the J gene end by 2 bases; junction bases not matched to a gene: 10. The CDR3 region has the DNA TGTGCCAGCAGCACAACGGGACAGAGCCACACAGATACGCAGTATTTT. Translation gives CASSTTGQSHTDTQYF. Full variable domain (remainder filled in from reference TRBV9 and TRBJ2-3): DSGVTQTPKHLITATGQRVTLRCSPRSGDLSVYWYQQSLDQGLQFLIQYYNGEERAKGNILERFSAQQFPDLHSELNLSSLELGDSALYFCASSTTGQSHTDTQYFGPGTRLTVL.

This chain links TRBV28 with TRBJ2-1; the D gene is possibly TRBD1 (7 bases). Germline V CDR1 and CDR2: MDHEN, SYDVKM. Trimming cost V 5 bases and J 10 bases, with 18 bases left between them. This CDR3 is 14 amino acids long. The CDR3 nucleotides read TGTGCCAGCAGTGGAACAGGGGAGGTCCAGGAGCAGTTCTTC. Amino acid sequence: CASSGTGEVQEQFF.

This chain joins TRBV5-5 and TRBJ1-5; no definite D call. The CDR3 sequence is 14 residues long. V was pared by 5 bases and J by 4 bases, with 13 bases between. Germline V lookup: CDR1 SGHKS, CDR2 YYEKEE (reference sequence). CDR3 amino acids: CASSRSEVNQPQHF. As DNA, the CDR3 is TGTGCCAGCAGTCGGTCGGAGGTTAATCAGCCCCAGCATTTT.

CDR3 sequence: CASSQTSGNLEQYF. As DNA, the CDR3 is TGTGCCAGCAGCCAGACTAGCGGAAACCTCGAGCAGTACTTC. This chain links TRBV3-1 (or the pseudogene TRBV3-2) with TRBJ2-7; 9 bases fit TRBD2. The J segment lost 6 bases and the V segment lost 3 bases, leaving 6 bases of the junction unmatched. In germline, CDR1 is LGHDT, CDR2 YNNKEL (reference sequence). This CDR3 has 14 residues.

This chain connects TRBV9 to TRBJ2-7; 10 bases match TRBD2. The junction had 5 bases not matched to a gene; V was cut back by 3 bases and J by 5 bases. This CDR3 region has 14 residues. Per the germline V gene, CDR1 is SGDLS and CDR2 is YYNGEE. CDR3 in amino acids: CASSAGTSVHEQYF. CDR3 in DNA: TGTGCCAGCAGCGCGGGGACTAGCGTACACGAGCAGTACTTC.

The chain uses TRBV4-2 and TRBJ2-1, with 8 bases aligning to TRBD2. Germline CDR1 is LGHNA and CDR2 is YNFKEQ. The CDR3 consists of 16 residues. V lost 0 bases to trimming and J lost 6 bases; unmatched junction nucleotides: 7. The CDR3 sequence is CASSQDPGGPSNEQFF. CDR3 coding DNA: TGTGCCAGCAGCCAAGATCCGGGAGGGCCGTCCAATGAGCAGTTCTTC.